A selection of T cell receptor beta chains follows, all from one sample in a study of Siglec-9 on CD8 T cells in melanoma. Method: immunoSEQ multiplex PCR; TCRdb's copy keeps in-frame clones and lacks some. The data hold 25,000 to 35,000 clones, with approximately 80% observed a single time. The sequencing sample was made of Siglec-9- CD8+ T cells sorted from blood. These receptors all stem from a human donor in good health. Both conserved end residues are part of each CDR3. D genes are given only for firm matches. A clone size is listed for some rows: how often the clone was seen (once, few, many), or a class if it is expanded.

length,J,D,V,size,DNA,CDR3
14,TRBJ2-3,.,TRBV28,.,TGTGCCAGCAGTTTATTTGGTAGCACAGATACGCAGTATTTT,CASSLFGSTDTQYF
15,TRBJ1-2,TRBD1,TRBV6-1,few,TGTGCCAGCAGTGAATTCGGGACAGGGGGAGATGGCTACACCTTC,CASSEFGTGGDGYTF
14,TRBJ1-5,.,TRBV5-6,few,TGTGCCAGCAGCGAACAGGTTAGTGATCAGCCCCAGCATTTT,CASSEQVSDQPQHF
14,TRBJ2-4,.,TRBV5-1,.,TGCGCCAGCAGCTTGAGAGACAAGACAAACATTCAGTACTTC,CASSLRDKTNIQYF
16,TRBJ2-1,.,TRBV27,.,TGTGCCAGCAGTTTATTCCCAGAAATGTTAAACAATGAGCAGTTCTTC,CASSLFPEMLNNEQFF
14,TRBJ1-1,.,TRBV27,.,TGTGCCAGCAGTTTTCAGGGGATGAACACTGAAGCTTTCTTT,CASSFQGMNTEAFF
14,TRBJ2-3,.,TRBV9,.,TGTGCCAGCAGCCCTTACACGACTGGGGATACGCAGTATTTT,CASSPYTTGDTQYF
16,TRBJ1-1,TRBD1,TRBV14,few,TGTGCCAGCAGCCACCCGGGACAGGGATTGAACACTGAAGCTTTCTTT,CASSHPGQGLNTEAFF
14,TRBJ2-1,.,TRBV30,.,TGTGCTTCAGGGTATAGGCGCGCCTACAATGAGCAGTTCTTC,CASGYRRAYNEQFF
14,TRBJ1-5,.,TRBV27,few,TGTGCCAGCGGGGTGACACGGGGTGATCAGCCCCAGCATTTT,CASGVTRGDQPQHF
15,TRBJ2-3,.,TRBV9,.,TGTGCCAGCGCCCCCGGGGGACTCAACACAGATACGCAGTATTTT,CASAPGGLNTDTQYF
13,TRBJ1-1,.,TRBV27,.,TGTGCCAGCAGTCTCGGAAGGTACACTGAAGCTTTCTTT,CASSLGRYTEAFF
18,TRBJ1-1,TRBD1,TRBV18,.,TGTGCCAGCTCACAAACAAAGACAGGGGGGGTGATACGCACTGAAGCTTTCTTT,CASSQTKTGGVIRTEAFF
15,TRBJ2-5,.,TRBV4-1,.,TGCGCCAGCAGCCAAGGGACAGCTTACCAAGAGACCCAGTACTTC,CASSQGTAYQETQYF
14,TRBJ1-1,.,TRBV27,.,TGTGCCAGCAGTTTCTCGAGGGCGAGGACTGAAGCTTTCTTT,CASSFSRARTEAFF
13,TRBJ2-1,TRBD2,TRBV27,.,TGTGCCACCCGGGGGGGCCGAGTTAATGAGCAGTTCTTC,CATRGGRVNEQFF
16,TRBJ1-5,.,TRBV27,.,TGTGCCAGCAGTCTCAAGTGGGGGGACCGCAGGCTGCCCCAGCATTTT,CASSLKWGDRRLPQHF
15,TRBJ2-7,TRBD1,TRBV6-6,.,TGTGCCAGCAGCCCCAAACCTTGGACAGGGGACGAGCAGTACTTC,CASSPKPWTGDEQYF
14,TRBJ1-5,TRBD1,TRBV27,.,TGTGCCAGCAGGGGACAGGGAAGCAATCAGCCCCAGCATTTT,CASRGQGSNQPQHF
15,TRBJ1-1,.,TRBV9,few,TGTGCCAGCAGCCCCTCCCCTACGGGGGTTCTCGGAGCTTTCTTT,CASSPSPTGVLGAFF
12,TRBJ2-2,.,TRBV27,.,TGTGCCAGCATTTCCGGCACCGGGGAGCTGTTTTTT,CASISGTGELFF
15,TRBJ2-2,TRBD2,TRBV25-1,.,TGTGCCAGCAGCTCGCGGGAGGGCCCATCCGGGGAGCTGTTTTTT,CASSSREGPSGELFF
18,TRBJ2-1,TRBD2,TRBV27,.,TGTGCCAGCAGTTTATCACCTGAGAGCGGGGGGCTTGTCAATGAGCAGTTCTTC,CASSLSPESGGLVNEQFF
15,TRBJ2-1,TRBD2,TRBV29-1,.,TGCAGCGTGGCGGGGACTAGCGGGAGTAACGATGAGCAGTTCTTC,CSVAGTSGSNDEQFF
15,TRBJ1-1,.,TRBV27,.,TGTGCCAGCAGTTTTACAGAGGTTTTTCACACTGAAGCTTTCTTT,CASSFTEVFHTEAFF
15,TRBJ2-2,.,TRBV27,.,TGTGCCAGCAGGCCGGCTAGCGAGAACACCGGGGAGCTGTTTTTT,CASRPASENTGELFF
13,TRBJ1-1,.,TRBV2,.,TGTGCCAGCAGAGAAACAGTTAACACTGAAGCTTTCTTT,CASRETVNTEAFF
15,TRBJ2-1,.,TRBV4-2,.,TGTGCCAGCAGCCAAGAACTAGTTTCTAACAATGAGCAGTTCTTC,CASSQELVSNNEQFF
13,TRBJ2-7,.,TRBV6-1,.,TGTGCCAGCATAGACAGTACCTCCTACGAGCAGTACTTC,CASIDSTSYEQYF
13,TRBJ2-3,TRBD2,TRBV6-5,once,TGTGCCAGCAGTTACGGGGGGGCAGATACGCAGTATTTT,CASSYGGADTQYF
14,TRBJ1-3,.,TRBV30,once,TGTGCCTGGAGTGTTGGTTACTCTGGAAACACCATATATTTT,CAWSVGYSGNTIYF
14,TRBJ1-2,.,TRBV11-1,.,TGTGCCAGCAGTCAGGGACAACTTAACTATGGCTACACCTTC,CASSQGQLNYGYTF
15,TRBJ2-1,TRBD2,TRBV11-2,.,TGTGCCAGCAGTTCAAGTAGCGGGTATAACAATGAGCAGTTCTTC,CASSSSSGYNNEQFF
15,TRBJ1-2,TRBD1,TRBV19,.,TGTGCCAGTAGTGTCGGACAGGGGGATATTTATGGCTACACCTTC,CASSVGQGDIYGYTF
10,TRBJ2-1,.,TRBV29-1,.,TGCAGCGGAGTGGGCGATGAGCAGTTCTTC,CSGVGDEQFF
14,TRBJ1-4,TRBD1,TRBV9,.,TGTGCCAGCAGCCAGACAGGGACTAATGAAAAACTGTTTTTT,CASSQTGTNEKLFF
14,TRBJ2-7,.,TRBV10-3,.,TGTGCCATTAAACAAGGGGGGGGCAACTACGAGCAGTACTTC,CAIKQGGGNYEQYF
15,TRBJ2-7,.,TRBV7-9,.,TGTGCCAGCAGCTTCCCCACGGGGACGCCCTACGAGCAGTACTTC,CASSFPTGTPYEQYF
16,TRBJ1-3,.,TRBV2,.,TGTGCCAGCAGTGGATTGATCGGGGATGCCTTAAACACCATATATTTT,CASSGLIGDALNTIYF
14,TRBJ1-1,.,TRBV2,few,TGTGCCAGTGAAACCGGGACACTCAACACTGAAGCTTTCTTT,CASETGTLNTEAFF
13,TRBJ1-2,.,TRBV27,.,TGTGCCAGCAGTTTCCGACCCGGCACTGGCTACACCTTC,CASSFRPGTGYTF
14,TRBJ2-1,TRBD2,TRBV27,.,TGTGCCACCCTTGCGGGAGACTCCTACAATGAGCAGTTCTTC,CATLAGDSYNEQFF
13,TRBJ2-7,.,TRBV6-4,.,TGTGCCAGGAGCCAGCGCGGCCTCGACGAGCAGTACTTC,CARSQRGLDEQYF
16,TRBJ1-2,.,TRBV14,.,TGTGCCAGCTCGCAGTCCGAGAAGACCGCCGTGGATGGCTACACCTTC,CASSQSEKTAVDGYTF
14,TRBJ1-3,.,TRBV30,few,TGTGCCTGGAGTGTTGTCACTTCTGGAAACACCATATATTTT,CAWSVVTSGNTIYF
14,TRBJ1-2,.,TRBV6-6,.,TGTGCCAGCAGTTACTCGTGGCAGTCGGATGGCTACACCTTC,CASSYSWQSDGYTF
12,TRBJ2-2,.,TRBV11-2,.,TGTGCCAGCAGCCCCCCGGTCGGGGAGCTGTTTTTT,CASSPPVGELFF
15,TRBJ1-2,.,TRBV19,.,TGTGCCAGTAGTATTCACCCGGGGACTAACTATGGCTACACCTTC,CASSIHPGTNYGYTF
11,TRBJ2-7,.,TRBV6-6,.,TGTGCCAGCAGTTGGGACTACGAGCAGTACTTC,CASSWDYEQYF
15,TRBJ1-2,.,TRBV4-2,.,TGTGCCAGCAGTCGGGTCCTCCAGGTGCATCATGGCTACACCTTC,CASSRVLQVHHGYTF
15,TRBJ1-1,.,TRBV5-5,.,TGTGCCAGCAGCTTGGGGCCAGCTCCGGGCACTGAAGCTTTCTTT,CASSLGPAPGTEAFF
16,TRBJ2-2,.,TRBV10-2,.,TGCGCCAGCAGTGAGACCGATCAGGGGCACACCGGGGAGCTGTTTTTT,CASSETDQGHTGELFF
14,TRBJ2-3,.,TRBV4-1,.,TGCGCCAGCAGCCAAGTACCGGGGGAAGATACGCAGTATTTT,CASSQVPGEDTQYF
11,TRBJ2-3,.,TRBV20-1,.,TGCAGTGCTCGCTGGGCAGATACGCAGTATTTT,CSARWADTQYF
14,TRBJ2-1,.,TRBV27,.,TGTGCCAGCAGTTTATCGGGATGGACAGATGAGCAGTTCTTC,CASSLSGWTDEQFF
14,TRBJ1-1,TRBD1,TRBV28,.,TGTGCCAGCAGCCCTAACAGGGGGCTCACTGAAGCTTTCTTT,CASSPNRGLTEAFF
13,TRBJ1-1,.,TRBV4-1,few,TGCGCCAGCAGCCAAACATATGGCACTGAAGCTTTCTTT,CASSQTYGTEAFF